This T cell receptor (beta chain) was identified in a study of identical twins. The germline V gene has CDR1 MGHRA and CDR2 YSYEKL. The CDR3 is 17 amino acids. Trimming cost V 1 base and J 0 bases, with 12 bases left between them. TCRdb itself ran the 5' RACE reads through MiXCR, one entry per CDR3 protein. The sample lists about 1.7 million distinct CDR3 sequences; under 35% were seen once. The sample taken for sequencing was cord blood. The source is a newborn girl in good health. The chain employs TRBV4-1 and TRBJ1-4, with D hard to call. CDR3 sequence: CASSQVLAGTTNEKLFF. Here the CDR3 DNA reads TGCGCCAGCAGCCAAGTTCTGGCAGGCACAACTAATGAAAAACTGTTTTTT.